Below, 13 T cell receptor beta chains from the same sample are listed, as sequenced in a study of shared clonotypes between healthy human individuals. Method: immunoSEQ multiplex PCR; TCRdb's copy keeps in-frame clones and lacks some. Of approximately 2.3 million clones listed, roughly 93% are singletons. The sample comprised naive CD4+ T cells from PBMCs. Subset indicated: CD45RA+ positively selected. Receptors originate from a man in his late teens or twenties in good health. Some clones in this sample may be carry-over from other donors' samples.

The CDR3 DNA is TGTGCCAGCAGCTCAAGACTAGCGGGGGCCACAGATACGCAGTATTTT. Residues: CASSSRLAGATDTQYF. The rearrangement links TRBV7-2 to TRBJ2-3, with TRBD2 identical over 12 bases. The ends lost 4 bases at V and 2 bases at J; junction bases unmatched: 4. The V gene's germline CDR1 is SGHTA and CDR2 FQGNSA. The length of the CDR3 is 16 residues. Supplemented by reference TRBV7-2 and TRBJ2-3, the full variable domain reads GAGVSQSPSNKVTEKGKDVELRCDPISGHTALYWYRQSLGQGLEFLIYFQGNSAPDKSGLPSDRFSAERTGGSVSTLTIQRTQQEDSAVYLCASSSRLAGATDTQYFGPGTRLTVL.

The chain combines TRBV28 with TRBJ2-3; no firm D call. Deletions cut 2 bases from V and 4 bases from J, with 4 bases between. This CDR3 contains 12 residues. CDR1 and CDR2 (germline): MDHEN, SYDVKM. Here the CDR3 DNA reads TGTGCCAGCAGTTTAGCTTCAGATACGCAGTATTTT. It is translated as CASSLASDTQYF.

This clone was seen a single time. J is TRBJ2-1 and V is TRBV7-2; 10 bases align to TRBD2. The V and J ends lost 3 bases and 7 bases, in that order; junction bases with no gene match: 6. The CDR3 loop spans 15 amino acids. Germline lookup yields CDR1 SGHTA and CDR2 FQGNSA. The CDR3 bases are TGTGCCAGCAGCTTTAGCGGGAGGCCGGGGAATGAGCAGTTCTTC. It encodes CASSFSGRPGNEQFF.

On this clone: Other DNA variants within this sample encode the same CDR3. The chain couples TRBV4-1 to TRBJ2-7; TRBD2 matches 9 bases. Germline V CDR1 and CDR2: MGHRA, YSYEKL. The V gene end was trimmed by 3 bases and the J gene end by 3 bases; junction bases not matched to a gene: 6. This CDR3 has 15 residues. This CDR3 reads CASSHLGLADYEQYF. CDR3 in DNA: TGCGCCAGCAGCCACCTGGGACTAGCAGACTACGAGCAGTACTTC.

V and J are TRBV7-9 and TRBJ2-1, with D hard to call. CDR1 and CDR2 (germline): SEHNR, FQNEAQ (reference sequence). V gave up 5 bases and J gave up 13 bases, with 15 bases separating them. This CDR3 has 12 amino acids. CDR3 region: CASSMLGWIQFF. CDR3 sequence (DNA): TGTGCCAGCAGCATGCTTGGGTGGATACAGTTCTTC.

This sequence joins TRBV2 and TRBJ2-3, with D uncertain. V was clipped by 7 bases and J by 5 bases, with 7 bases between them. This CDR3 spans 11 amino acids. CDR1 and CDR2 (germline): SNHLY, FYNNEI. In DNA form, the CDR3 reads TGTGCCAGCAACTCTGAAGATACGCAGTATTTT. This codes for CASNSEDTQYF.

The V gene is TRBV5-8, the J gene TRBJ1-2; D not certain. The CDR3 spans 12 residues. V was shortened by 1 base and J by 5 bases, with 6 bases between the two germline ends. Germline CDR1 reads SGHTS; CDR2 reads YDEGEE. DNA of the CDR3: TGTGCCAGCAGCTTGATTCGGTATGGCTACACCTTC. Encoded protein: CASSLIRYGYTF. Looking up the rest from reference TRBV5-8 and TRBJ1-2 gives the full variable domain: EAGVTQSPTHLIKTRGQQATLRCSPISGHTSVYWYQQALGLGLQFLLWYDEGEERNRGNFPPRFSGRQFPNYSSELNVNALELEDSALYLCASSLIRYGYTFGSGTRLTVV.

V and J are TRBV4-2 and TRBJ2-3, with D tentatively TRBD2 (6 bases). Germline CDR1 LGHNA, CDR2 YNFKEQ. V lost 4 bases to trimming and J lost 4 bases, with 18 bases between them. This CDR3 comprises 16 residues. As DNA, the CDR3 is TGTGCCAGCAGCCCACAAGCGGGCCCGGGCCCAGATACGCAGTATTTT. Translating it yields CASSPQAGPGPDTQYF.

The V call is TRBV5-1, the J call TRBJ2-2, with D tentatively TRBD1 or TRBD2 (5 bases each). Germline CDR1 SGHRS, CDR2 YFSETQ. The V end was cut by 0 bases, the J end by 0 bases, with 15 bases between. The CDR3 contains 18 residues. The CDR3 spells CASSLDPRGMTNTGELFF. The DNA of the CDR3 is TGCGCCAGCAGCTTGGATCCTCGGGGCATGACGAACACCGGGGAGCTGTTTTTT.

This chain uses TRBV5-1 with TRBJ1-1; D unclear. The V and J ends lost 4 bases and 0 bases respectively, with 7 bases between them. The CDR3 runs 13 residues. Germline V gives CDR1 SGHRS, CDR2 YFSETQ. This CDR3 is CASSIQLNTEAFF. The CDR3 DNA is TGCGCCAGCAGCATCCAGCTGAACACTGAAGCTTTCTTT. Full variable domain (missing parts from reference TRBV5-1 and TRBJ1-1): KAGVTQTPRYLIKTRGQQVTLSCSPISGHRSVSWYQQTPGQGLQFLFEYFSETQRNKGNFPGRFSGRQFSNSRSEMNVSTLELGDSALYLCASSIQLNTEAFFGQGTRLTVV.

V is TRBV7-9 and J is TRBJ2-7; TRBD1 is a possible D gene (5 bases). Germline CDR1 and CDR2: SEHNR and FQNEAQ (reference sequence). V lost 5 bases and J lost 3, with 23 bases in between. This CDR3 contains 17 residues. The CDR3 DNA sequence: TGTGCCAGCAGCGCAGGGCGTCAGAGACAGATCCGCTACGAGCAGTACTTC. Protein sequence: CASSAGRQRQIRYEQYF. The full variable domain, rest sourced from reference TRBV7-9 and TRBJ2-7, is DTGVSQNPRHKITKRGQNVTFRCDPISEHNRLYWYRQTLGQGPEFLTYFQNEAQLEKSRLLSDRFSAERPKGSFSTLEIQRTEQGDSAMYLCASSAGRQRQIRYEQYFGPGTRLTVT.

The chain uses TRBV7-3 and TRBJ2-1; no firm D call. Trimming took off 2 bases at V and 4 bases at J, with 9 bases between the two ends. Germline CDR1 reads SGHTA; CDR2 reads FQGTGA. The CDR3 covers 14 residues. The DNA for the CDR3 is TGTGCCAGCAGCTTAGGTGGGATTTACAATGAGCAGTTCTTC. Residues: CASSLGGIYNEQFF.

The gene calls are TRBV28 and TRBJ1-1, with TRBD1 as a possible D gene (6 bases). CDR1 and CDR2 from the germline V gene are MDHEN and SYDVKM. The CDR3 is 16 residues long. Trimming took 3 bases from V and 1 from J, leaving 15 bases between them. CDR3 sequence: CASSLVGGRRNTEAFF. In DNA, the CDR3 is TGTGCCAGCAGTTTGGTAGGGGGTAGAAGGAACACTGAAGCTTTCTTT.